This T cell receptor beta chain was identified in a study of T cells after posttransplantation cyclophosphamide. Cyclophosphamide on days +3 and +4 followed busulfan-fludarabine conditioning and a marrow graft. Assay: immunoSEQ multiplex PCR; the TCRdb copy retains only in-frame clones and omits some. The data show about 7,800 clones, roughly 84% seen once. The starting material was PBMCs, obtained after allogeneic stem cell transplant with posttransplant cyclophosphamide. This clonotype was obtained from a female patient between 40 and 55 years old who received an allogeneic stem cell transplant from an unrelated donor, was CMV-positive, and had no GVHD. Some T cells may arise from the graft donor.

In DNA, the CDR3 is TGTGCCAGCAGCTCCGCCTGGGAAATCGGGACAGTAATACAAGAGACCCAGTACTTC. Protein sequence: CASSSAWEIGTVIQETQYF. The chain uses TRBV11-3 and TRBJ2-5; 7 bases fit TRBD1. Germline CDR1 and CDR2: SGHNT and YENEEA. The CDR3 is made up of 19 amino acids. V trimming: 4 bases; J trimming: 2 bases; junction bases outside the gene matches: 19.